This T cell receptor beta chain appears in the sequencing data of a study of tumor-infiltrating lymphocytes in primary liver carcinoma. Unsorted whole blood served as the source of blood RNA, and germline DNA was extracted as well. None of the patients had received treatment, and all had chronic HBV infection. Starting material of around 490 ng total RNA yielded TCR beta cDNA via a constant-region primer. Each TCR beta library was derived from three nested multiplex PCR rounds that employed slightly modified ARM-PCR. The two initial PCR rounds, roughly 9 cycles each, used TRBV1-TRBV30 forward and C-beta reverse primers. MiXCR was run by TCRdb on the multiplex PCR reads, yielding one entry per CDR3 protein. The sample has fewer than 350,000 distinct CDR3 sequences; 60% to 80% are singletons. This clonotype was seen at least ten times. This CDR3 region has 15 residues. V lost 5 bases, J lost 5 bases, and 5 bases stayed unmatched. Germline lookup yields CDR1 SQVTM and CDR2 ANQGSEA.

Sequenced material: peripheral blood. This chain uses TRBV29-1 with TRBJ2-5, with 16 bases that match TRBD2. This sequence originates from a man aged 40-50 years with primary liver carcinoma and hepatitis B virus infection. The CDR3, as DNA: TGCAGCGTTCCGGGACTAGCGGGAGGGGGGGAGACCCAGTACTTC. It specifies CSVPGLAGGGETQYF.